The rows below give T cell receptor beta chains drawn from one sample of a study of spatial heterogeneity in lung cancer. TCRdb fed the 5' RACE reads into MiXCR, producing one record per CDR3 protein. The sample records about 120,000 distinct CDR3 sequences, over 9% being singletons. The sequencing used PBMCs, collected at follow-up. These receptors were obtained from a male donor with early-stage non-small cell lung cancer. Both conserved end residues are part of each CDR3. Each record gives: V gene, J gene, D gene, CDR3 DNA, CDR3 protein. D genes are given only for firm matches.

>TRBV20-1|TRBJ2-2|TRBD1
TGCAGTGCTAGAGGAGGACAGGGAGATTCTTGGGGGGAGCTGTTTTTT
CSARGGQGDSWGELFF
>TRBV7-2|TRBJ2-1|-
TGTGCCAGCAGCTTAGGGCAGACAGTTTCCTACAATGAGCAGTTCTTC
CASSLGQTVSYNEQFF